The next 18 T cell receptor beta chains were all read from a single sample in a study of blood T cells in healthy people across ages. Through a sample-barcoded 5' primer and a J-beta primer mix, a second PCR was run for roughly 7 to 11 cycles. TCRdb re-called the 5' RACE reads with MiXCR, one entry per CDR3 protein. This sample has roughly 1,100,000 distinct CDR3 sequences; around 25% occur once, and the top ten carry 0.65% to 0.75%. The data also belong to a second study, concerning T cells of mothers and their children.

The specimen sequenced was blood. The receptors originated from a girl aged 2-10 years in good health.

This clonotype turned up a few times. The V gene is TRBV5-5, the J gene TRBJ2-5; TRBD1 is a possible D gene (5 bases). Germline assignment: CDR1 SGHKS and CDR2 YYEKEE (reference sequence). V was cut by 4 bases and J by 5 bases, with 18 bases left in between. The CDR3 loop spans 15 amino acids. CDR3 region: CASSHPNPYRETQYF. The CDR3 bases are TGTGCCAGCAGCCACCCAAACCCGTACAGGGAGACCCAGTACTTC.

This rearrangement joins TRBV7-2 to TRBJ2-4; D uncertain. The CDR3 extends over 15 amino acids. The ends were cut back, 3 bases at V and 2 bases at J, with 11 bases in the middle. CDR1 is SGHTA, CDR2 FQGNSA, per germline. The CDR3 spells CASSFSMVTKNIQYF. In nucleotides, the CDR3 is TGTGCCAGCAGCTTCTCTATGGTTACCAAAAACATTCAGTACTTC.

V is TRBV27 and J is TRBJ2-1; D is ambiguous. Looked up from germline, CDR1 is MNHEY and CDR2 is SMNVEV (reference sequence). Trimming cost V 6 bases and J 6 bases, with 12 bases left between them. The CDR3 covers 13 residues. The CDR3 sequence: CASSFEPVNEQFF. In DNA form, the CDR3 reads TGTGCCAGCAGCTTTGAGCCTGTCAATGAGCAGTTCTTC.

The rearrangement joins TRBV20-1 to TRBJ2-3; the match to TRBD1 covers 7 bases. Germline V gene data show CDR1 as DFQATT and CDR2 as SNEGSKA (reference sequence). The CDR3 runs 16 residues. J lost 4 bases, V lost 6 bases, and 16 bases had no gene match. CDR3 sequence: CSAERDSLGSADTQYF. The CDR3 bases are TGCAGTGCGGAACGGGACAGCCTCGGAAGTGCAGATACGCAGTATTTT.

The chain uses TRBV4-1 and TRBJ2-1; 7 nucleotides line up with TRBD2. J was trimmed by 5 bases and V by 0 bases; bases with no gene match: 10. CDR1 and CDR2 (germline): MGHRA, YSYEKL. The length of the CDR3 is 17 residues. The chain's CDR3 is CASSQDLTPSGNNEQFF. CDR3 in DNA: TGCGCCAGCAGCCAAGATTTGACGCCTAGCGGAAACAATGAGCAGTTCTTC.

This clonotype was counted between two and nine times. This chain joins TRBV11-2 and TRBJ2-5; 10 nucleotides align to TRBD2. The germline gives CDR1 SGHAT, CDR2 FQNNGV. The CDR3 spans 17 residues. Unmatched junction bases numbered 11, after V lost 5 bases and J lost 2 bases. CDR3 bases: TGTGCCAGCAGCCCCATACCGGGACTAGCGCTTCAAGAGACCCAGTACTTC. Translation gives CASSPIPGLALQETQYF.

This clonotype was recorded a few times. The chain has TRBV20-1 and TRBJ1-3; 10 bases agree with TRBD1. The CDR3 totals 15 residues. V shed 5 bases and J 4 bases; nucleotides not matched to a gene: 8. Germline lookup yields CDR1 DFQATT and CDR2 SNEGSKA (reference sequence). This chain's CDR3 is CSADTWTGGGNTIYF. The DNA for the CDR3 is TGCAGTGCTGACACCTGGACAGGGGGAGGAAACACCATATATTTT.

The J gene is TRBJ2-5, the V gene TRBV7-2; TRBD2 agrees at 9 bases. Per germline, CDR1 SGHTA and CDR2 FQGNSA. The CDR3 runs 15 residues. Unmatched junction bases numbered 14, after V lost 8 bases and J lost 7 bases. The chain's CDR3 is CASGSMVAGDPTQYF. In DNA form, the CDR3 reads TGTGCCAGCGGATCAATGGTAGCGGGGGACCCGACCCAGTACTTC.

There are a few counts of this clonotype. The CDR3 here is CATSDSKTRHPYNEQFF. CDR3 nucleotide sequence: TGTGCCACCAGTGATTCCAAGACCCGGCATCCCTACAATGAGCAGTTCTTC. This chain links TRBV24-1 with TRBJ2-1; D unresolved. CDR3 length: 17 residues. Trimming took 2 bases from V and 2 from J, leaving 15 bases between them. Germline CDR1 KGHDR, CDR2 SFDVKD.

The V call is TRBV4-3, the J call TRBJ2-5; possibly TRBD2 for D (5 bases). The DNA end is more similar to TRBJ2-7, so the J call may be wrong. The CDR3 extends over 14 amino acids. Germline loops: CDR1 LGHNA, CDR2 YSLEER. The CDR3 loop is CASSQDTRGYEQYF. The DNA for the CDR3 is TGCGCCAGCAGCCAAGATACTCGGGGCTACGAGCAGTACTTC.

V and J are TRBV3-1 and TRBJ2-3; D is unresolved. V shed 0 bases and J shed 2 bases, with 9 bases lying between them. Per germline, CDR1 LGHDT and CDR2 YNNKEL (reference sequence). The CDR3 has 15 amino acids. As DNA, the CDR3 is TGTGCCAGCAGCCAAGATTTTGGCAACACAGATACGCAGTATTTT. Its protein is CASSQDFGNTDTQYF.

This chain joins TRBV6-1 and TRBJ2-4, with 10 bases matching TRBD1. Germline CDR1 is MNHNS and CDR2 is SASEGT. The J segment lost 8 bases and the V segment lost 7 bases, leaving 5 bases of the junction unmatched. The CDR3 has 13 residues. The CDR3 coding sequence is TGTGCCAGCAAGGACAGGGGGAAAGACATTCAGTACTTC. Protein: CASKDRGKDIQYF.

The chain carries TRBV27 and TRBJ2-1; a weak D match, TRBD2 (5 bases). The V and J ends lost 4 bases and 9 bases respectively, with 19 bases between them. CDR3 length: 15 amino acids. Germline CDR1 MNHEY, CDR2 SMNVEV (reference sequence). CDR3 sequence: CASSYSGHSKVEQFF. In DNA form, the CDR3 reads TGTGCCAGCAGTTACAGCGGCCATTCTAAAGTTGAGCAGTTCTTC.

The chain carries TRBV3-1 and TRBJ2-5; the match to TRBD1 covers 8 bases. The closer fit of TRBJ2-1 to the DNA end suggests the J call may be wrong. The germline gives CDR1 LGHDT, CDR2 YNNKEL (reference sequence). This CDR3 spans 16 amino acids. CDR3 in DNA: TGTGCCAGCAGCCAATATGCACAGGGGGCCTACAATGAGCAGTTCTTC. Protein: CASSQYAQGAYNEQFF.

Remarks on this clonotype: The junction and the germline gene differ at one end; a read error may be behind it. This chain uses TRBV29-1 with TRBJ1-1; perhaps TRBD1 as D (5 bases). The CDR3 has 14 residues. Germline CDR1 reads SQVTM; CDR2 reads ANQGSEA. The CDR3, as DNA: TGCAGCGTAGAAGAGATGGGGGTCGGCACTGAAGCTTTCTTT. It yields the protein CSVEEMGVGTEAFF.

Note on this clonotype: One end of the junction varies from germline; a read error may be responsible. This CDR3 reads CASSFSPTNGKLFF. As DNA, the CDR3 is TGTGCCAGCAGCTTTAGTCCTACTAATGGAAAACTGTTTTTT. The chain links TRBV4-2 to TRBJ1-4; D is undetermined. The germline V gene encodes CDR1 LGHNA and CDR2 YNFKEQ. The CDR3 loop spans 14 amino acids.

The genes are TRBV9 and TRBJ1-1; TRBD1 agrees at 7 bases. The length of the CDR3 is 15 residues. Germline assignment: CDR1 SGDLS and CDR2 YYNGEE. Trimming took 4 bases from V and 0 from J; bases not matched to a gene: 6. CDR3 nucleotides: TGTGCCAGCAGCCCTCAGGGACAGATGAACACTGAAGCTTTCTTT. It codes for CASSPQGQMNTEAFF.

This clonotype has a count of ten or more. The gene calls are TRBV7-2 and TRBJ2-7; D not resolved. V was shortened by 1 base and J by 2 bases, with 6 bases between the two germline ends. This CDR3 comprises 13 residues. The V gene's germline CDR1 is SGHTA and CDR2 FQGNSA. The CDR3 sequence: CASSLGVAYEQYF. CDR3 DNA sequence: TGTGCCAGCAGCTTAGGGGTAGCCTACGAGCAGTACTTC.